The rows below give T cell receptor beta chains drawn from one sample of a study of blood T cell repertoires in COVID-19. Here immunoSEQ multiplex PCR was the method, and the copy in TCRdb shows in-frame clones only, minus some. Among around 190,000 clones listed, 76% were seen once. Sequencing was done on a sample of PBMCs or T cells enriched from blood (not recorded which). The source of these receptors is a woman aged 45 to 65 with acute COVID-19. Each CDR3 is given with its conserved first and last residue. D genes are given only for firm matches. Some rows have no size entry. The others give once, few or many, or a class for an expanded clone.

abundance	d_gene	j_gene	v_gene	CDR3aa
-	-	TRBJ2-1	TRBV14	CASSHGAGRGVYEQFF
-	-	TRBJ1-2	TRBV12-3/TRBV12-4	CASSSGEGYTF
-	-	TRBJ1-6	TRBV7-2	CASSLAQGLVNSPLHF
few	-	TRBJ2-2	TRBV11-3	CASSLGVGATGELFF
-	-	TRBJ2-5	TRBV7-8	CASSFGRQGGLSQETQYF
-	-	TRBJ2-5	TRBV7-2	CASSFPLETQYF
-	TRBD1	TRBJ1-3	TRBV5-1	CASSAQGEVGNTIYF
-	-	TRBJ1-2	TRBV7-2	CASTLGPGTTYGYTF
-	TRBD1	TRBJ1-6	TRBV5-1	CASSWDRDSPLHF
-	TRBD1	TRBJ1-1	TRBV5-1	CASSLVSGQAEAFF
few	TRBD1	TRBJ2-2	TRBV11-3	CASSGGTGFTGELFF
-	-	TRBJ2-3	TRBV12-3/TRBV12-4	CASSTQEDTQYF
-	-	TRBJ1-6	TRBV7-9	CASSLRTGSNSPLHF
few	TRBD1	TRBJ1-2	TRBV5-1	CASSLDRGNYGYTF
-	TRBD2	TRBJ2-1	TRBV19	CASSMMTSGAWGNEQFF
-	-	TRBJ2-3	TRBV29-1	CSGWQSTDTQYF
-	TRBD2	TRBJ2-1	TRBV28	CASRQSGGRGEQFF
-	TRBD1	TRBJ1-5	TRBV19	CASTVGTVINQPQHF
-	TRBD1	TRBJ1-1	TRBV2	CARRTGRGAFF
-	-	TRBJ1-1	TRBV9	CASSVQGNTEAFF
-	-	TRBJ2-5	TRBV7-2	CASSPTGRVLEAQYF
-	-	TRBJ2-3	TRBV15	CATSRGEGIDTQYF
-	-	TRBJ1-2	TRBV6-5	CASSYWGDNYGYTF
-	-	TRBJ1-5	TRBV5-4	CASSFGYGSNQPQHF
-	TRBD1	TRBJ2-5	TRBV28	CASSSGQGSETQYF
-	-	TRBJ1-5	TRBV7-8	CASSEPGYSNQPQHF
-	-	TRBJ1-1	TRBV6-2/TRBV6-3	CASSYQSTEAFF
-	-	TRBJ2-3	TRBV2	CASSEGFGVADTQYF
-	TRBD1	TRBJ1-1	TRBV7-9	CASSSSGQGEVGAFF
-	-	TRBJ1-1	TRBV19	CASSIGFWPEVSAFF
-	-	TRBJ2-2	TRBV19	CASGRPPDDTGELFF
-	TRBD2	TRBJ2-6	TRBV9	CASSVSGGARSGANVLTF
-	-	TRBJ1-6	TRBV28	CASRPQSYNSPLHF
few	TRBD1	TRBJ1-4	TRBV5-1	CASSEGRTGEKLFF
once	TRBD1	TRBJ1-4	TRBV19	CASSPRTGLNEKLFF
-	-	TRBJ1-2	TRBV3-1/TRBV3-2	CASSQGRNYYGYTF
-	-	TRBJ1-2	TRBV28	CASSFGVWGYTF
-	-	TRBJ2-5	TRBV5-6	CASSLRQGGETQYF
-	-	TRBJ1-5	TRBV6-2/TRBV6-3	CASSPTTYQPQHF
-	-	TRBJ1-4	TRBV7-6	CASSLIGEGEKLFF
-	-	TRBJ1-2	TRBV14	CASSLASGMEGYTF
-	TRBD1	TRBJ1-5	TRBV27	CASSLNWVPTGVGNQPQHF
-	TRBD1	TRBJ2-6	TRBV4-3	CASSQEDRAGANVLTF